This T cell receptor beta chain originates from a study of Graves' ophthalmopathy and Graves' hyperthyroidism. Study information: Pretreatment peripheral blood was obtained at initial diagnosis. Broader study findings: Between ophthalmopathy and stable hyperthyroidism, a 13-signature model drew a separation with approximately 90% sensitivity and 75% to 82% specificity.

V gave up 0 bases and J gave up 9 bases; unmatched junction bases: 11. This CDR3 contains 18 residues. CDR1 is LGHNA and CDR2 is YSLEER in the germline V gene. Cases classed as stable hyperthyroidism had no ophthalmopathy within 18 months of follow-up. From RNA, the CDR3 regions of TCR beta chains were amplified and sequenced. First-round RT-PCR employed HTBI primers, with a second-round multiplex PCR after it. Using its own MiXCR run on the multiplex PCR reads, TCRdb lists one record per CDR3 protein. The table has 620,000 or so distinct CDR3 sequences, 22% seen once. In regard to this clonotype: Its cognate antigen is unknown.

The rearrangement uses TRBV4-3 and TRBJ1-6, with 10 bases aligning to TRBD1. This TCR was sampled from a woman aged 18-30 years with stable Graves' hyperthyroidism. Some clones in this sample may be carry-over from other donors' samples. Source material: peripheral blood. CDR3 protein: CASSQDWTGGSWGSPLHF. The CDR3 DNA sequence: TGCGCCAGCAGCCAAGATTGGACAGGGGGATCTTGGGGTTCACCCCTCCACTTT.